This section outlines one TCR beta chain sequence together with its context. Antigen unknown. The data belong to a study of T cell repertoires in cytomegalovirus infection. Study summary: From public TCR beta signatures came an indication of both CMV infection and matching HLA type.

Study-wide results and caveats: Based on cumulative public TCR beta family frequency, carriers of CMV plus the relevant HLA were identified. The ex vivo response showed dominance by HLA-C-restricted CMV-specific TCR beta clonotypes.

From the reads, TCRdb called clonotypes with MiXCR, one entry per CDR3 protein. The data show about 490,000 distinct CDR3 sequences, 16% seen once. This TCR came from a human donor in good health (CMV status not recorded). Some clones in this sample may be carry-over from other donors' samples. The sample was CD8+ T cells from PBMCs.

This chain's CDR3 is CASTYDIERHGYTF. DNA for the CDR3: TGTGCCAGCACCTACGATATCGAAAGGCATGGCTACACCTTC. V gene TRBV2 combines with J gene TRBJ1-2; D is undetermined. The CDR3 is made up of 14 amino acids. The V end was cut by 7 bases, the J end by 6 bases, with 18 bases between. Germline V gives CDR1 SNHLY, CDR2 FYNNEI.